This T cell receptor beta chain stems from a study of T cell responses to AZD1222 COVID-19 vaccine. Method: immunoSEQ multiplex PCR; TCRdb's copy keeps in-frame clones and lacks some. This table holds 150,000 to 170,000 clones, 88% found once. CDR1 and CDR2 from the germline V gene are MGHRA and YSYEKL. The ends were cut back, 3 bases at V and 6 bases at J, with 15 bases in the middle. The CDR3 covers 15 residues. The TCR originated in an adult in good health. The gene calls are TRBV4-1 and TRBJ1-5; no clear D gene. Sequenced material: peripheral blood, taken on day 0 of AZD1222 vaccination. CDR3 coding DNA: TGCGCCAGCAGCCAGCGACACGTCGGAGGTCAGCCCCAGCATTTT. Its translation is CASSQRHVGGQPQHF.